A selection of T cell receptor beta chains follows, all from one sample in a study of vaccination and CD4 T cells after COVID-19. TCRdb independently ran MiXCR on the PCR reads; one entry per CDR3 protein. The table lists about 24,000 distinct CDR3 sequences, around 49% of them singletons. The sequencing used CD4+ T cells from blood, collected before SARS-CoV-2 vaccination. The receptors originated from a human donor who had recovered from COVID-19. Each CDR3 is given with its conserved first and last residue. Fields, in order: D gene, V gene, J gene, CDR3 protein. The D gene is left open where the match is weak.

NA	TRBV7-2	TRBJ2-5	CASSLSGSQETQYF
TRBD1	TRBV10-3	TRBJ2-7	CAISKGTGAAEQYF
NA	TRBV20-1	TRBJ2-2	CSASSTGLGGGELFF
NA	TRBV2	TRBJ2-5	CASKRTGGETQYF
TRBD1	TRBV6-1	TRBJ2-3	CASTRDRARDTQYF
NA	TRBV19	TRBJ1-5	CATNVNKNQPQHF
NA	TRBV20-1	TRBJ2-2	CSAPRSENGELFF
NA	TRBV21-1	TRBJ2-7	CASTTPGHFYEQYF
NA	TRBV5-4	TRBJ2-1	CASNFKPSRYNEQFF
TRBD2	TRBV12-3/TRBV12-4	TRBJ2-7	CASRGGRGVAEQYF
NA	TRBV20-1	TRBJ2-5	CGGVRSETQYF
NA	TRBV21-1	TRBJ2-7	CASSKLKALRLAEQYF
NA	TRBV20-1	TRBJ2-3	CSAETGTRTDTQYF
NA	TRBV28	TRBJ1-1	CASRRDVAGTEAFF
NA	TRBV28	TRBJ1-2	CASSMGQNYGYTF
NA	TRBV6-5	TRBJ1-5	CASSYLRLGGQPQHF